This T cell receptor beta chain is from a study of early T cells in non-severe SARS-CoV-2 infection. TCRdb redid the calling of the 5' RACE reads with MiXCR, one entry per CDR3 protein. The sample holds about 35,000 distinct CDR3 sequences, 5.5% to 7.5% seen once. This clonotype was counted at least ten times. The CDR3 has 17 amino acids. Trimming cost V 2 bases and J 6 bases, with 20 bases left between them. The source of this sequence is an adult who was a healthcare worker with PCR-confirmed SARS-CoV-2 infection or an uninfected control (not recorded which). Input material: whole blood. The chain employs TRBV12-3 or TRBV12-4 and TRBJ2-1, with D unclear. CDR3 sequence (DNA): TGTGCCAGCAGTTTATCATCCGGGCCGGTTCCTATCAATGAGCAGTTCTTC. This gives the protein CASSLSSGPVPINEQFF.